One and the same sample provided the 32 T cell receptor beta chains below, sequenced in a study of blood T cells in healthy people across ages. A second PCR, run for roughly 7 to 11 cycles, used a sample-barcoded 5' primer plus a J-beta primer mix. MiXCR was run by TCRdb on the 5' RACE reads, yielding one entry per CDR3 protein. The data contain over a million distinct CDR3 sequences, 40% to 45% of them singletons. The specimen was blood. The receptors were gathered from a woman aged 60-75 years in good health.

V gene TRBV11-2 combines with J gene TRBJ1-4, with D perhaps matching TRBD1 (6 bases). Per germline, CDR1 SGHAT and CDR2 FQNNGV. Trimming left V 1 base short and J 5 bases short, with 11 bases between. CDR3 length: 15 amino acids. The CDR3 loop is CASSLGGGGNEKLFF. Written as DNA, the CDR3 is TGTGCCAGCAGCTTAGGAGGAGGGGGAAATGAAAAACTGTTTTTT.

The rearrangement uses TRBV7-8 and TRBJ2-7; D not resolved. Trimming took 1 base from V and 7 from J, leaving 23 bases between them. The CDR3 loop spans 17 amino acids. Germline CDR1 reads SGHVS; CDR2 reads FQNEAQ. CDR3 sequence reads: CASSLELGKIPYNEQYF. The CDR3 DNA reads as TGTGCCAGCAGCTTAGAGTTAGGGAAGATCCCCTACAATGAGCAGTACTTC.

This clonotype was seen repeatedly, ten times or more. The rearrangement links TRBV20-1 to TRBJ1-2, with 8 bases identical to TRBD1. CDR1 is DFQATT and CDR2 is SNEGSKA in the germline V gene (reference sequence). V was clipped by 6 bases and J by 5 bases; unmatched bases: 8. This CDR3 spans 13 amino acids. The CDR3 coding sequence is TGCAGTGCCCAACACGGGACAGGATATGGCTACACCTTC. Its translation: CSAQHGTGYGYTF.

In its sample, this clonotype was seen once. CDR3 sequence reads: CASSSGWRGSYEQYF. In nucleotides, the CDR3 is TGCGCCAGCAGCTCCGGATGGCGGGGATCCTACGAGCAGTACTTC. The V gene is TRBV5-1, the J gene TRBJ2-7, with D tentatively TRBD2 (6 bases). Germline V gene lookup returns CDR1 SGHRS and CDR2 YFSETQ. The ends were cut back, 3 bases at V and 1 base at J, with 14 bases in the middle. The CDR3 extends over 15 amino acids.

J is TRBJ2-1 and V is TRBV10-3; unclear D gene. The V gene lost 5 bases and the J gene lost 9 bases, with 11 bases spanning the gap. CDR1 and CDR2 (germline): ENHRY, SYGVKD. CDR3 length: 12 amino acids. CDR3: CAISWSLSEQFF. CDR3 coding DNA: TGTGCCATCAGTTGGAGTTTGTCTGAGCAGTTCTTC.

The J gene is TRBJ2-4, the V gene TRBV20-1; perhaps TRBD2 as D (5 bases). CDR1 is DFQATT and CDR2 is SNEGSKA in the germline V gene (reference sequence). Deletions cut 5 bases from V and 7 bases from J, with 12 bases between. The CDR3 is made up of 12 amino acids. CDR3 nucleotides: TGCAGTGCTCTAGCAGGAAAGAACATTCAGTACTTC. Amino acids: CSALAGKNIQYF.

The V call is TRBV11-2, the J call TRBJ2-7, with a tentative D call TRBD2 (7 bases). CDR3 size: 19 residues. V dropped 2 bases and J dropped 0 bases, with 23 bases sitting between them. The germline V gene has CDR1 SGHAT and CDR2 FQNNGV. CDR3 sequence (DNA): TGTGCCAGCAGCTTACCCCGGGACGGGGGGCAGGGTAGCTCCTACGAGCAGTACTTC. Residues: CASSLPRDGGQGSSYEQYF.

Ten or more counts support this clonotype. V is TRBV29-1 and J is TRBJ2-7; 10 nucleotides line up with TRBD1. CDR3 length: 13 residues. CDR1 is SQVTM and CDR2 is ANQGSEA in the germline V gene. V trimming: 6 bases; J trimming: 3 bases; junction bases outside the gene matches: 5. CDR3 DNA: TGCAGCGTCGGACAGGGGGATATCTACGAGCAGTACTTC. Its protein product is CSVGQGDIYEQYF.

This clonotype showed up just a few times. The J gene is TRBJ2-1, the V gene TRBV7-2; tentative D call: TRBD2 (6 bases). Germline V gene data show CDR1 as SGHTA and CDR2 as FQGNSA. V lost 5 bases and J lost 6, with 14 bases in between. This CDR3 contains 14 residues. The CDR3 sequence: CASSPREWGNEQFF. As DNA, the CDR3 is TGTGCCAGCAGCCCCCGGGAGTGGGGCAATGAGCAGTTCTTC.

The chain is built from TRBV11-2 and TRBJ2-7; D perhaps matches TRBD1 (6 bases). Germline values: CDR1 SGHAT, CDR2 FQNNGV. This CDR3 spans 14 amino acids. V was cut by 1 base and J by 7 bases, with 14 bases left in between. The CDR3 here is CASSLGRVQGEQYF. CDR3 nucleotides: TGTGCCAGCAGCTTAGGCAGGGTCCAGGGGGAGCAGTACTTC.

The chain uses TRBV7-2 and TRBJ2-7; 7 bases match TRBD2. The germline CDR1 and CDR2 sequences are SGHTA and FQGNSA. There are 17 residues in the CDR3. Trimming took 2 bases from V and 4 from J; bases not matched to a gene: 14. CDR3 sequence reads: CASSLLGGGGIRYEQYF. CDR3 DNA sequence: TGTGCCAGCAGCTTATTGGGGGGGGGAGGGATACGTTACGAGCAGTACTTC.

This clonotype showed up just a few times. The chain is built from TRBV10-2 and TRBJ2-7; D ambiguous. The J call is doubtful: the DNA matches TRBJ2-5 better. Germline-derived CDR1 and CDR2 are WSHSY and SAAADI. The CDR3 consists of 14 residues. The CDR3 here is CASSESNTLGTQYF. The CDR3 coding sequence is TGCGCCAGCAGTGAGTCGAACACTCTAGGGACCCAGTACTTC.

There are many counts of this clonotype. The chain employs TRBV20-1 and TRBJ2-1; 7 bases fit TRBD1. The germline V gene encodes CDR1 DFQATT and CDR2 SNEGSKA (reference sequence). The CDR3 runs to 14 residues. V lost 4 bases and J lost 6; bases outside the gene matches: 9. CDR3 amino acids: CSATVTGWGNEQFF. The CDR3 DNA reads TGCAGTGCTACGGTGACAGGGTGGGGCAATGAGCAGTTCTTC.

The count of this clonotype is one. The chain is built from TRBV27 and TRBJ1-1; D gene unclear. Germline V gene data show CDR1 as MNHEY and CDR2 as SMNVEV (reference sequence). The CDR3 is 13 amino acids. V lost 2 bases and J 1 base, leaving 5 bases between the germline ends. The CDR3 loop is CASSLTKNTEAFF. CDR3 sequence (DNA): TGTGCCAGCAGTTTAACGAAGAACACTGAAGCTTTCTTT.

The rearrangement uses TRBV20-1 and TRBJ2-5; the match to TRBD1 covers 9 bases. Germline V gene sequence: CDR1 DFQATT, CDR2 SNEGSKA (reference sequence). CDR3 length: 15 residues. The J segment lost 11 bases and the V segment lost 6 bases, leaving 19 bases of the junction unmatched. The CDR3 reads CSAASIRQGGGEQYF. The CDR3, as DNA: TGCAGTGCCGCCTCGATCAGACAGGGGGGTGGTGAGCAGTACTTC.

CDR3 DNA sequence: TGCGCCAGCAGCTTTTTGGCAGGGCCCCCAGATACGCAGTATTTT. Its translation: CASSFLAGPPDTQYF. The V gene is TRBV5-1, the J gene TRBJ2-3, with a possible D match to TRBD1 (5 bases). The V gene lost 2 bases and the J gene lost 4 bases, with 14 bases spanning the gap. Germline-derived CDR1 and CDR2 are SGHRS and YFSETQ. There are 15 residues in the CDR3.

This clonotype was seen more than once but under ten times. V usage is TRBV27 and J usage is TRBJ2-5, with a weak D call TRBD2 (6 bases). The DNA end is more similar to TRBJ2-7, so the J call may be wrong. The CDR3 length is 13 residues. CDR1 and CDR2 (germline): MNHEY, SMNVEV (reference sequence). In DNA form, the CDR3 reads TGTGCCAGCAGTACCGGGACTCTGGGCGAGCAGTACTTC. This translates into CASSTGTLGEQYF.

CDR3: CASSTFAEGANQPQHF. The CDR3 region has the DNA TGTGCCAGCAGCACCTTTGCTGAGGGGGCGAATCAGCCCCAGCATTTT. The genes are TRBV12-3 or TRBV12-4 and TRBJ1-5; 7 nucleotides match TRBD1. The CDR3 length is 16 residues. Unmatched junction bases numbered 12, after V lost 6 bases and J lost 4 bases.

The rearrangement joins TRBV28 to TRBJ1-2; D is unclear. The CDR3 runs to 12 residues. Trimming stripped 3 bases from V and 8 bases from J, with 10 bases between. Per germline, CDR1 MDHEN and CDR2 SYDVKM. This CDR3 is CASSFALKGYTF. In DNA form, the CDR3 reads TGTGCCAGCAGTTTCGCCCTCAAGGGCTACACCTTC.

This chain connects TRBV29-1 to TRBJ2-3; TRBD1 aligns across 8 bases. CDR3 length: 16 amino acids. With 4 bases clipped from V and 4 bases from J, the junction kept 13 bases outside the gene matches. Germline CDR1 is SQVTM and CDR2 is ANQGSEA. The CDR3 DNA reads TGCAGCGTTGGGGGGACAGGACTAACGCGGTCAGATACGCAGTATTTT. Translating gives CSVGGTGLTRSDTQYF.

The chain combines TRBV28 with TRBJ2-5; 9 bases are shared with TRBD1. With the DNA end fitting TRBJ2-7 better, the J assignment may be wrong. The CDR3 runs 15 residues. From germline, CDR1 is MDHEN and CDR2 SYDVKM. CDR3 residues: CASSLPGTGRGEQYF. The CDR3 DNA reads TGTGCCAGCAGTCTACCCGGGACAGGGAGGGGCGAGCAGTACTTC.

This clonotype was observed a handful of times. The genes are TRBV9 and TRBJ2-5; TRBD2 aligns across 10 bases. The V and J ends lost 4 bases and 1 base, in that order; junction bases with no gene match: 10. Germline CDR1 is SGDLS and CDR2 is YYNGEE. The CDR3 contains 17 residues. DNA for the CDR3: TGTGCCAGCAGCCCCCATGGGCTAGCGGGAGCCCAAGAGACCCAGTACTTC. It translates to CASSPHGLAGAQETQYF.

There are a few counts of this clonotype. The chain joins TRBV5-1 to TRBJ2-7; D call uncertain. Trimming took 1 base from V and 3 from J, leaving 29 bases between them. The CDR3 length is 20 residues. Per germline, CDR1 SGHRS and CDR2 YFSETQ. Written as DNA, the CDR3 is TGCGCCAGCAGCTTGTTTCTGCTTGCTGGGCCCAACTTCGTTCTCTACGAGCAGTACTTC. Protein sequence: CASSLFLLAGPNFVLYEQYF. The full variable domain, its missing parts supplied by reference TRBV5-1 and TRBJ2-7, is KAGVTQTPRYLIKTRGQQVTLSCSPISGHRSVSWYQQTPGQGLQFLFEYFSETQRNKGNFPGRFSGRQFSNSRSEMNVSTLELGDSALYLCASSLFLLAGPNFVLYEQYFGPGTRLTVT.

The chain uses TRBV11-1 and TRBJ1-6; D not certain. CDR3 length: 13 amino acids. CDR1 SGHAT and CDR2 FQDESV come from the germline V gene (reference sequence). V lost 3 bases and J lost 7, with 7 bases in between. In DNA, the CDR3 is TGTGCCAGCAGCTTCCTGGCCAATTCACCCCTCCACTTT. It is translated as CASSFLANSPLHF.

This clonotype was found many times. The rearrangement uses TRBV7-2 and TRBJ2-5, with D possibly TRBD2 on 6 matching bases. This CDR3 is built from 13 residues. CDR1 and CDR2 from the germline V gene are SGHTA and FQGNSA. V lost 7 bases, J lost 2 bases, and 11 bases lay in between. This CDR3 reads CASKPAGQETQYF. The CDR3 DNA sequence: TGTGCCAGCAAGCCCGCGGGGCAAGAGACCCAGTACTTC.

This chain links TRBV3-1 with TRBJ2-7; D could derive from TRBD1 or TRBD2 (6 bases each). The CDR3 has 15 residues. CDR1 is LGHDT, CDR2 YNNKEL, per germline (reference sequence). Trimming left V 6 bases short and J 6 bases short, with 21 bases between. The CDR3 region is CASSLRQVGLSEQYF. The CDR3 DNA follows: TGTGCCAGCAGTCTCCGACAGGTGGGACTCTCCGAGCAGTACTTC.

This clonotype was detected a few times. The chain has TRBV12-3 or TRBV12-4 and TRBJ1-1; D gene uncertain. Deletions cut 4 bases from V and 2 bases from J, with 8 bases between. The CDR3 is 13 residues long. The CDR3 bases are TGTGCCAGCAGTTCCGAAGTTAACACTGAAGCTTTCTTT. It codes for CASSSEVNTEAFF.

J is TRBJ1-1 and V is TRBV28; D uncertain. V gave up 3 bases and J gave up 7 bases, with 6 bases separating them. Per germline, CDR1 MDHEN and CDR2 SYDVKM. The CDR3 sequence is 11 residues long. CDR3 loop: CASSFLSEAFF. The CDR3 bases are TGTGCCAGCAGTTTCCTGAGTGAAGCTTTCTTT.

The chain recombines TRBV9 with TRBJ2-3; D is unresolved. The germline V and J ends were trimmed by 2 bases and 5 bases, with 12 bases remaining between them. Germline V CDR1 and CDR2: SGDLS, YYNGEE. This CDR3 contains 14 residues. The CDR3 reads CASSVREGGDTQYF. In nucleotides, the CDR3 is TGTGCCAGCAGCGTGAGAGAAGGCGGAGATACGCAGTATTTT.

The gene calls are TRBV25-1 and TRBJ1-4; no reliable D call. The V gene lost 3 bases and the J gene lost 5 bases, with 19 bases spanning the gap. Germline assignment: CDR1 MGHDK and CDR2 SYGVNS. This CDR3 has 17 residues. The CDR3 protein is CASSDWEAGRTNEKLFF. CDR3 DNA sequence: TGTGCCAGCAGTGACTGGGAGGCAGGACGAACAAATGAAAAACTGTTTTTT.

The chain employs TRBV20-1 and TRBJ1-6; D gene uncertain. The CDR3 is 13 residues long. Germline lookup yields CDR1 DFQATT and CDR2 SNEGSKA (reference sequence). V was cut by 3 bases and J by 4 bases, with 7 bases left in between. CDR3: CSARAGYNSPLHF. CDR3 nucleotides: TGCAGTGCTAGGGCTGGTTATAATTCACCCCTCCACTTT.

This clonotype was seen only a few times. The chain joins TRBV28 to TRBJ1-2; D not resolved. Germline-derived CDR1 and CDR2 are MDHEN and SYDVKM. Trimming left V 6 bases short and J 6 bases short, with 20 bases between. The CDR3 has 15 residues. CDR3 bases: TGTGCCAGCAGCTTCGAGTTCAGTGTCCTGAATGGCTACACCTTC. Its translation: CASSFEFSVLNGYTF.